This TCR beta chain comes out of a study of cytomegalovirus exposure and HLA in healthy donors. On the study more broadly: A later analysis reported the same platform for the 120 or so validation repertoires and the roughly 650 first-cohort repertoires.

Whole-study results and caveats: Using the classifier, cytomegalovirus status was reportedly diagnosed with high specificity and sensitivity.

The repertoire was sequenced with immunoSEQ multiplex PCR; TCRdb's copy has only in-frame clones and lacks some. The sample has some 170,000 clones; around 81% are singletons. In this sample, this clone turned up once. Its antigen is still unknown. The donors were part of the validation cohort of 100 to 150 subjects. That cohort was separate from the first cohort, which comprised fewer than 800 subjects. The CDR3 covers 16 residues. Trimming removed 4 bases from V and 7 bases from J, with 23 bases in between. Germline V gene sequence: CDR1 SGHRS, CDR2 YFSETQ. The chain links TRBV5-1 to TRBJ1-2; D might be TRBD1 (6 bases). This sequence originates from a man younger than 45 in good health and CMV-seropositive. Source material: PBMCs. The CDR3: CASSSSNPPGAGGYTF. The CDR3, as DNA: TGCGCCAGCAGCAGCAGTAATCCCCCAGGGGCCGGTGGCTACACCTTC.